The next 20 T cell receptor beta chains were all read from a single sample in a study of shared clonotypes between healthy human individuals (TCRdb year 2020). Preparation of the library involved the immunoSEQ multiplex PCR assay. The table was pulled from immuneACCESS by TCRdb, which kept in-frame rearrangements only. Such tables lose some clones; where checked, under half of the loss comes from unresolved V genes, and the rest has no known cause. This sample is represented by about 2.2 million clones; 93% of them were singletons. Of the sample, about 1.8% is held by the ten largest clones. CD8 naive samples consisted of CD45RO-negative cells that were positively selected for CCR7, yielding a CD45RA+CCR7+ population without TemRA cells. Sequencing used naive CD8+ T cells from PBMCs. The sample's cell subset or site label is to be understood as: CD45RA+CCR7+. These receptors were obtained from a man between 18 and 29 years old in good health. Some clones in this sample may be carry-over from other donors' samples.

The chain is built from TRBV7-9 and TRBJ2-7; perhaps TRBD1 as D (5 bases). The germline V gene has CDR1 SEHNR and CDR2 FQNEAQ (reference sequence). The CDR3 consists of 17 residues. V was shortened by 5 bases and J by 2 bases, with 22 bases between the two germline ends. Here the CDR3 DNA reads TGTGCCAGCAGCCCTTACCCCGGACACATTTCACCCTACGAGCAGTACTTC. Its translation is CASSPYPGHISPYEQYF.

The chain combines TRBV27 with TRBJ2-7, with 10 bases aligning to TRBD2. Trimming cost V 5 bases and J 3 bases; bases outside gene matches: 7. The CDR3 is made up of 15 amino acids. The germline V gene encodes CDR1 MNHEY and CDR2 SMNVEV (reference sequence). The CDR3: CASSLTSGTVYEQYF. The CDR3 DNA reads TGTGCCAGCAGTCTAACTAGCGGGACGGTCTACGAGCAGTACTTC.

The chain recombines TRBV5-1 with TRBJ2-7; 11 nucleotides align to TRBD2. After removal of 0 bases from V and 5 bases from J, the junction contained 4 bases not matched to a gene. CDR3 length: 15 amino acids. CDR1 is SGHRS, CDR2 YFSETQ, per germline. CDR3 bases: TGCGCCAGCAGCTTGGGCACTAGCGGGAGCGACGAGCAGTACTTC. It specifies CASSLGTSGSDEQYF.

The chain has TRBV30 and TRBJ2-7, with 7 positions matching TRBD2. The CDR3 extends over 14 amino acids. Per the germline V gene, CDR1 is GTSNPN and CDR2 is SVGIG (reference sequence). The V segment lost 2 bases and the J segment 3 bases; nucleotides outside the gene matches: 7. DNA for the CDR3: TGTGCCTGGAGTTGGGGAGGGCACGGCTACGAGCAGTACTTC. Its protein product is CAWSWGGHGYEQYF.

The V gene is TRBV29-1, the J gene TRBJ2-7; D not certain. The CDR3 contains 11 residues. The ends were cut back, 5 bases at V and 3 bases at J, with 8 bases in the middle. Germline V CDR1 and CDR2: SQVTM, ANQGSEA. In DNA form, the CDR3 reads TGCAGCGTTTTTCAGAACTACGAGCAGTACTTC. Translating it yields CSVFQNYEQYF.

This clone has a single count. The gene calls are TRBV5-5 and TRBJ2-2; 10 bases match TRBD1. The CDR3 loop spans 17 amino acids. From germline, CDR1 is SGHKS and CDR2 YYEKEE (reference sequence). V shed 3 bases and J 6 bases; nucleotides not matched to a gene: 11. CDR3 nucleotide sequence: TGTGCCAGCAGCTCACCGACAGGGGGCGATTACGCCGGGGAGCTGTTTTTT. Translation gives CASSSPTGGDYAGELFF.

This sequence joins TRBV27 and TRBJ2-2; D unresolved. Trimming took 5 bases from V and 6 from J, leaving 16 bases between them. CDR1 and CDR2 from the germline V gene are MNHEY and SMNVEV (reference sequence). The CDR3 runs to 15 residues. CDR3 sequence (DNA): TGTGCCAGCAGTATCACCCCGGACGTACCCGGGGAGCTGTTTTTT. It yields the protein CASSITPDVPGELFF.

The rearrangement links TRBV15 to TRBJ2-5, with 8 bases that match TRBD2. The trim removed 5 bases at V and 0 bases at J, leaving 5 bases unmatched. Looked up from germline, CDR1 is LNHNV and CDR2 is YYDKDF (reference sequence). This CDR3 region has 15 residues. CDR3 in amino acids: CATSSLAEDQETQYF. CDR3 DNA: TGTGCCACCAGCTCACTAGCGGAGGACCAAGAGACCCAGTACTTC.

This chain joins TRBV13 and TRBJ1-2; D remains ambiguous. Germline CDR1 and CDR2: PRHDT and FYEKMQ (reference sequence). The CDR3 is 13 amino acids. V was clipped by 6 bases and J by 2 bases, with 10 bases between them. CDR3 loop: CASSSPNNYGYTF. CDR3 coding DNA: TGTGCCAGCAGTTCTCCTAACAACTATGGCTACACCTTC. The full variable domain, rest sourced from reference TRBV13 and TRBJ1-2, is AAGVIQSPRHLIKEKRETATLKCYPIPRHDTVYWYQQGPGQDPQFLISFYEKMQSDKGSIPDRFSAQQFSDYHSELNMSSLELGDSALYFCASSSPNNYGYTFGSGTRLTVV.

This chain links TRBV11-1 with TRBJ1-4; D is undetermined. V lost 2 bases and J 2 bases, leaving 15 bases between the germline ends. This CDR3 has 17 amino acids. In germline, CDR1 is SGHAT, CDR2 FQDESV (reference sequence). The CDR3 sequence: CASSLTRPAATNEKLFF. CDR3 nucleotide sequence: TGTGCCAGCAGCTTAACGCGCCCGGCAGCGACTAATGAAAAACTGTTTTTT. Together with reference TRBV11-1 and TRBJ1-4, the CDR3 gives the full variable domain: EAEVAQSPRYKITEKSQAVAFWCDPISGHATLYWYRQILGQGPELLVQFQDESVVDDSQLPKDRFSAERLKGVDSTLKIQPAELGDSAMYLCASSLTRPAATNEKLFFGSGTQLSVL.

The chain uses TRBV19 and TRBJ2-7; 7 nucleotides align to TRBD2. CDR3 length: 15 amino acids. From germline, CDR1 is LNHDA and CDR2 SQIVND (reference sequence). The J segment lost 5 bases and the V segment lost 3 bases, leaving 10 bases of the junction unmatched. CDR3 sequence (DNA): TGTGCCAGTAGTATGGGGGGGACCTGGAGGAACGAGCAGTACTTC. Translated: CASSMGGTWRNEQYF.

The V call is TRBV27, the J call TRBJ2-4; D may be TRBD1 or TRBD2 (6 bases each). The germline V gene has CDR1 MNHEY and CDR2 SMNVEV (reference sequence). With 2 bases removed from V and 8 bases from J, the gap between germline ends came to 13 bases. The CDR3 spans 14 residues. The CDR3 is CASSLQGRMDIQYF. CDR3 sequence (DNA): TGTGCCAGCAGTTTACAGGGGAGGATGGACATTCAGTACTTC.

The chain is built from TRBV9 and TRBJ2-3; 7 bases match TRBD1. Trimming at V came to 4 bases and at J to 3 bases, leaving 11 bases not matched to a gene. This CDR3 contains 16 residues. In germline, CDR1 is SGDLS, CDR2 YYNGEE. CDR3 loop: CASSQGGTGATDTQYF. In nucleotides, the CDR3 is TGTGCCAGCAGCCAAGGGGGAACAGGGGCTACAGATACGCAGTATTTT.

This chain links TRBV27 with TRBJ1-1; 9 nucleotides line up with TRBD1. Trimming at V came to 6 bases and at J to 6 bases, leaving 8 bases not matched to a gene. CDR1 is MNHEY and CDR2 is SMNVEV in the germline V gene (reference sequence). The CDR3 loop spans 14 amino acids. CDR3 in amino acids: CASRAAGTGPEAFF. The CDR3 DNA reads TGTGCCAGCAGAGCGGCCGGGACAGGGCCTGAAGCTTTCTTT.

The gene calls are TRBV7-9 and TRBJ2-3; TRBD1 agrees at 12 bases. Looked up from germline, CDR1 is SEHNR and CDR2 is FQNEAQ (reference sequence). The CDR3 loop spans 19 amino acids. With V trimmed by 3 bases and J by 2 bases, 12 bases remained unmatched. The CDR3 region has the DNA TGTGCCAGCAGCTTTCCCTCCGGGACAGGGGGCGCCATCACAGATACGCAGTATTTT. Translated, it gives CASSFPSGTGGAITDTQYF. The full variable domain, in which reference TRBV7-9 and TRBJ2-3 provide the parts outside the CDR3, is DTGVSQNPRHKITKRGQNVTFRCDPISEHNRLYWYRQTLGQGPEFLTYFQNEAQLEKSRLLSDRFSAERPKGSFSTLEIQRTEQGDSAMYLCASSFPSGTGGAITDTQYFGPGTRLTVL.

The rearrangement joins TRBV4-1 to TRBJ2-7; the match to TRBD1 covers 12 bases. The trim removed 4 bases at V and 5 bases at J, leaving 6 bases unmatched. The CDR3 loop spans 15 amino acids. CDR1 is MGHRA and CDR2 is YSYEKL in the germline V gene. CDR3 DNA: TGCGCCAGCAGCCGGGGACAGGGGGCGCTCAACGAGCAGTACTTC. It encodes CASSRGQGALNEQYF.

This clone was observed a handful of times. Other DNA sequences within the sample encode an identical CDR3. V usage is TRBV5-1 and J usage is TRBJ1-1, with unresolved D. Germline V gene sequence: CDR1 SGHRS, CDR2 YFSETQ. V lost 0 bases and J 5 bases, leaving 8 bases between the germline ends. The CDR3 consists of 13 residues. The DNA of the CDR3 is TGCGCCAGCAGCTTGGAGGTTAATACTGAAGCTTTCTTT. It codes for CASSLEVNTEAFF. The full variable domain, rest sourced from reference TRBV5-1 and TRBJ1-1, is KAGVTQTPRYLIKTRGQQVTLSCSPISGHRSVSWYQQTPGQGLQFLFEYFSETQRNKGNFPGRFSGRQFSNSRSEMNVSTLELGDSALYLCASSLEVNTEAFFGQGTRLTVV.

The chain is built from TRBV11-2 and TRBJ1-3, with D possibly matching TRBD1 (6 bases). The germline V and J ends were trimmed by 5 bases and 4 bases, with 12 bases remaining between them. Germline V CDR1 and CDR2: SGHAT, FQNNGV. CDR3 length equals 14 residues. DNA of the CDR3: TGTGCCAGCAGCCCGCGGACAGTCGGAAACACCATATATTTT. Amino acids: CASSPRTVGNTIYF.

This clone has more than one count but fewer than ten. J is TRBJ2-1 and V is TRBV11-2; tentative D call: TRBD2 (6 bases). CDR3 length: 15 amino acids. Trimming removed 4 bases from V and 0 bases from J, with 10 bases in between. From germline, CDR1 is SGHAT and CDR2 FQNNGV. The CDR3 coding sequence is TGTGCCAGCAGCTGGGCGGGGAGCTCCTACAATGAGCAGTTCTTC. Translated: CASSWAGSSYNEQFF.

The chain couples TRBV5-6 to TRBJ2-7; no reliable D call. Germline assignment: CDR1 SGHDT and CDR2 YYEEEE. Trimming shortened V by 2 bases and J by 3 bases, and 9 bases separated the two germline ends. This CDR3 is 13 amino acids long. The CDR3 region is CASSFNGLYEQYF. The CDR3, as DNA: TGTGCCAGCAGCTTTAACGGGCTCTACGAGCAGTACTTC. Complete variable domain (other parts from reference TRBV5-6 and TRBJ2-7): DAGVTQSPTHLIKTRGQQVTLRCSPKSGHDTVSWYQQALGQGPQFIFQYYEEEERQRGNFPDRFSGHQFPNYSSELNVNALLLGDSALYLCASSFNGLYEQYFGPGTRLTVT.